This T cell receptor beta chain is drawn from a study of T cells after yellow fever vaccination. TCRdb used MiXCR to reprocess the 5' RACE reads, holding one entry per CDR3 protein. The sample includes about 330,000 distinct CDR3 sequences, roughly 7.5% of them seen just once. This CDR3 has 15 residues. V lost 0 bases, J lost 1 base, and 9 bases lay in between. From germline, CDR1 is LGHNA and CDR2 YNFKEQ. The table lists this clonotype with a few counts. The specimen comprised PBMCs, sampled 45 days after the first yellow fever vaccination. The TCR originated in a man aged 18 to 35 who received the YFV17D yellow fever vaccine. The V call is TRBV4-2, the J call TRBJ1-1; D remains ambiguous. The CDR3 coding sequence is TGTGCCAGCAGCCAAGAGCATTGGGCGAACACTGAAGCTTTCTTT. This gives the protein CASSQEHWANTEAFF.